Below are 8 T cell receptor beta chains sequenced from a single sample in a study of T cell changes during pregnancy in multiple sclerosis. Profiling relied on immunoSEQ multiplex PCR, and the TCRdb table lists in-frame clones only, not all of them. This sample yields around 68,000 clones, of which 90% to 95% are seen a single time; 1% to 1.5% belongs to the top ten. This specimen was peripheral blood, taken after pregnancy. These receptors were taken from a female donor in good health, enrolled as a control in a pregnancy study.

The chain carries TRBV6-1 and TRBJ2-3; possible D gene TRBD1, 5 bases. The germline V gene encodes CDR1 MNHNS and CDR2 SASEGT. V gave up 2 bases and J gave up 1 base, with 13 bases separating them. The CDR3 contains 16 residues. This CDR3 reads CASSESLGPGTDTQYF. Written as DNA, the CDR3 is TGTGCCAGCAGTGAAAGTCTGGGGCCGGGCACAGATACGCAGTATTTT.

The chain employs TRBV7-2 and TRBJ2-3; D is ambiguous. The CDR3 extends over 14 amino acids. V was clipped by 6 bases and J by 0 bases, with 10 bases between them. Germline values: CDR1 SGHTA, CDR2 FQGNSA. This CDR3 reads CASRLYGSTDTQYF. CDR3 in DNA: TGTGCCAGCAGGCTCTATGGTAGCACAGATACGCAGTATTTT. Variable domain in full (rest from reference TRBV7-2 and TRBJ2-3): GAGVSQSPSNKVTEKGKDVELRCDPISGHTALYWYRQSLGQGLEFLIYFQGNSAPDKSGLPSDRFSAERTGGSVSTLTIQRTQQEDSAVYLCASRLYGSTDTQYFGPGTRLTVL.

This chain uses TRBV7-2 with TRBJ1-4; maybe TRBD1 (5 bases). V lost 5 bases, J lost 1 base, and 11 bases lay in between. Germline loops: CDR1 SGHTA, CDR2 FQGNSA. This CDR3 has 15 residues. DNA of the CDR3: TGTGCCAGCAGCCCCGGGGGGGAAACTAATGAAAAACTGTTTTTT. Translated: CASSPGGETNEKLFF.

This clone was picked up a small number of times. The chain uses TRBV29-1 and TRBJ1-1, with no clear D. V gave up 6 bases and J gave up 3 bases, with 14 bases separating them. Germline V lookup: CDR1 SQVTM, CDR2 ANQGSEA. The CDR3 runs 13 residues. CDR3 DNA sequence: TGCAGCGTCACCTTGAGGTCCGACACTGAAGCTTTCTTT. Translated: CSVTLRSDTEAFF.

The rearrangement links TRBV6-8 to TRBJ2-3, with 14 positions matching TRBD2. Germline values: CDR1 MNHGY, CDR2 SAAAGT. The length of the CDR3 is 17 residues. The V segment lost 9 bases and the J segment 2 bases; nucleotides outside the gene matches: 10. The DNA for the CDR3 is TGTGCCAGGACTAGCGGGGGGGGCCGGGTTATCACAGATACGCAGTATTTT. This translates into CARTSGGGRVITDTQYF.

V is TRBV7-2 and J is TRBJ2-7; 13 nucleotides line up with TRBD2. The CDR3 spans 15 residues. V lost 5 bases and J lost 2; bases outside the gene matches: 3. Germline V lookup: CDR1 SGHTA, CDR2 FQGNSA. The CDR3 loop reads CASSHTSGGAYEQYF. The DNA for the CDR3 is TGTGCCAGCAGCCACACTAGCGGGGGGGCCTACGAGCAGTACTTC.

The chain recombines TRBV9 with TRBJ1-3; D is ambiguous. The germline V and J ends were trimmed by 6 bases and 0 bases, with 4 bases remaining between them. In germline, CDR1 is SGDLS, CDR2 YYNGEE. This CDR3 is built from 12 residues. Here the CDR3 DNA reads TGTGCCAGCACCAGCTCTGGAAACACCATATATTTT. Translating it yields CASTSSGNTIYF. The full variable domain, with the rest looked up from reference TRBV9 and TRBJ1-3, is DSGVTQTPKHLITATGQRVTLRCSPRSGDLSVYWYQQSLDQGLQFLIQYYNGEERAKGNILERFSAQQFPDLHSELNLSSLELGDSALYFCASTSSGNTIYFGEGSWLTVV.

The chain employs TRBV7-6 and TRBJ2-3; a possible D gene is TRBD2 (6 bases). CDR3 size: 14 residues. Trimming took 7 bases from V and 5 from J, leaving 16 bases between them. CDR1 is SGHVS, CDR2 FNYEAQ, per germline. This chain's CDR3 is CASTPGLGRDTQYF. The CDR3 bases are TGTGCCAGCACCCCGGGACTGGGGAGAGATACGCAGTATTTT. Full variable domain (missing parts from reference TRBV7-6 and TRBJ2-3): GAGVSQSPRYKVTKRGQDVALRCDPISGHVSLYWYRQALGQGPEFLTYFNYEAQQDKSGLPNDRFSAERPEGSISTLTIQRTEQRDSAMYRCASTPGLGRDTQYFGPGTRLTVL.